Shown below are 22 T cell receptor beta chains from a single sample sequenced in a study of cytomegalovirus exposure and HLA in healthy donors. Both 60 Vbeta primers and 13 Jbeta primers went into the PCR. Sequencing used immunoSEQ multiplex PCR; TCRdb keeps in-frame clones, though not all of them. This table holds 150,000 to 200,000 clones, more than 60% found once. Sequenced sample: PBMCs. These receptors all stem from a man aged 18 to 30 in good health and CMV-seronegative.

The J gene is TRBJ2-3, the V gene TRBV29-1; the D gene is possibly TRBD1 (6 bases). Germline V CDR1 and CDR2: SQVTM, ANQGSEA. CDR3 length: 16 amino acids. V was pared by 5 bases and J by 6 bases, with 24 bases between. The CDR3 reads CSVRVAGRGGLDTQYF. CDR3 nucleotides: TGCAGCGTTAGAGTTGCGGGCAGGGGTGGCTTGGATACGCAGTATTTT.

The CDR3 spells CASSARLKGETQYF. The CDR3 bases are TGTGCCAGCAGCGCCCGACTGAAGGGGGAGACCCAGTACTTC. The rearrangement joins TRBV13 to TRBJ2-5; D perhaps matches TRBD1 (5 bases). Germline V gene sequence: CDR1 PRHDT, CDR2 FYEKMQ (reference sequence). The CDR3 is 14 amino acids. The ends were cut back, 5 bases at V and 5 bases at J, with 15 bases in the middle.

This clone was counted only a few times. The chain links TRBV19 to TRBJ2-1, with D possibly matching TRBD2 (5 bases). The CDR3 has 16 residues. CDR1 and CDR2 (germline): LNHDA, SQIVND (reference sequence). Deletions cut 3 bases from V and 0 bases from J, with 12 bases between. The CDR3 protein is CASSIRSESSYNEQFF. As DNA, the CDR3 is TGTGCCAGTAGTATTCGTAGCGAAAGCTCCTACAATGAGCAGTTCTTC.

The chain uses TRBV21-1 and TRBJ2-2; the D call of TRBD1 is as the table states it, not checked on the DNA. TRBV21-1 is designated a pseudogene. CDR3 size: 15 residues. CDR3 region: CARGEGQGHTGELFF. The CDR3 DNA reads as TGTGCCAGAGGGGAGGGACAGGGTCACACCGGGGAGCTGTTTTTT.

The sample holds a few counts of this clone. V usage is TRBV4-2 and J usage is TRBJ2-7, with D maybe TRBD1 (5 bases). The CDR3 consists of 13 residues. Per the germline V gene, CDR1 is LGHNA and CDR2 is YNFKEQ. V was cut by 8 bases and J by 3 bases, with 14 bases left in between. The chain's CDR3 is CASGRGGYYEQYF. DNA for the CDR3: TGTGCCAGCGGTAGGGGCGGATACTACGAGCAGTACTTC.

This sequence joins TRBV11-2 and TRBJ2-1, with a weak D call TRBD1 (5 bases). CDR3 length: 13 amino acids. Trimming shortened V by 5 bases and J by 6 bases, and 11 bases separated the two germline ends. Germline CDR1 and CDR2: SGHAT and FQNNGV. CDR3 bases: TGTGCCAGCAGCCCAGGGCTCTCCAATGAGCAGTTCTTC. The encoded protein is CASSPGLSNEQFF.

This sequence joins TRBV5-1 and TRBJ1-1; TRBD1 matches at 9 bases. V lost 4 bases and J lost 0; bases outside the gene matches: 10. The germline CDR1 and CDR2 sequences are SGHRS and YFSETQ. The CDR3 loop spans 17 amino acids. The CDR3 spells CASSGDGTGYMNTEAFF. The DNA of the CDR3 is TGCGCCAGCAGCGGGGACGGGACAGGGTACATGAACACTGAAGCTTTCTTT.

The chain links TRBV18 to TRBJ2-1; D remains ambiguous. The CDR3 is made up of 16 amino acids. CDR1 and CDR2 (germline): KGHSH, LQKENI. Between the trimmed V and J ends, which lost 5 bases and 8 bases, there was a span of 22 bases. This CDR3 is CASSVRFGEGSDEQFF. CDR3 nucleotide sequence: TGTGCCAGCTCAGTGAGGTTTGGTGAAGGCAGCGATGAGCAGTTCTTC.

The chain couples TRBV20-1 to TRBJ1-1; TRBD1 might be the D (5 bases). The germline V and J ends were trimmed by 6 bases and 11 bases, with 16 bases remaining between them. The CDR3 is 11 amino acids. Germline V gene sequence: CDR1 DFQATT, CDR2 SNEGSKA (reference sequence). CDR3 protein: CSASTGVEAFF. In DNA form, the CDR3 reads TGCAGTGCAAGCACAGGAGTGGAGGCTTTCTTT.

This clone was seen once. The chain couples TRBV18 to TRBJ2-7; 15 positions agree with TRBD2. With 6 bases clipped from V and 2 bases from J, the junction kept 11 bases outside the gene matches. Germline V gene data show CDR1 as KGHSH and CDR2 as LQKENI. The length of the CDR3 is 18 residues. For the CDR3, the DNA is TGTGCCAGCTCCCCCTTGGGACTAGCGGGAGGACTGGCCTACGAGCAGTACTTC. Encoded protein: CASSPLGLAGGLAYEQYF.

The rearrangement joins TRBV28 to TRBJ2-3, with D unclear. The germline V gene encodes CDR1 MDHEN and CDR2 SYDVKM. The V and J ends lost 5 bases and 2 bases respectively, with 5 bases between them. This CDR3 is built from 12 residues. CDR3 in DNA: TGTGCCAGCAGTCCAAACACAGATACGCAGTATTTT. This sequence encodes CASSPNTDTQYF. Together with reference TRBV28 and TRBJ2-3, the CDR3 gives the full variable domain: DVKVTQSSRYLVKRTGEKVFLECVQDMDHENMFWYRQDPGLGLRLIYFSYDVKMKEKGDIPEGYSVSREKKERFSLILESASTNQTSMYLCASSPNTDTQYFGPGTRLTVL.

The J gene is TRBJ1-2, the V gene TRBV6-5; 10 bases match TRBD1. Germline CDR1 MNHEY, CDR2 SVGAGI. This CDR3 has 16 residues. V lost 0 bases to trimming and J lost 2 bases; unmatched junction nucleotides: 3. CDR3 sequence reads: CASSYSPGQGNYGYTF. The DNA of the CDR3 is TGTGCCAGCAGTTACTCCCCGGGACAGGGGAACTATGGCTACACCTTC.

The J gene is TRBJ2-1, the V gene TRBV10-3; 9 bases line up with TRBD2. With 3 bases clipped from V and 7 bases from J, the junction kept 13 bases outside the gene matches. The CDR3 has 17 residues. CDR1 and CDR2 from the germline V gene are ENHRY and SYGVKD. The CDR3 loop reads CAISDPPGLAKRNEQFF. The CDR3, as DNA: TGTGCCATCAGTGACCCTCCCGGACTAGCGAAGAGGAATGAGCAGTTCTTC.

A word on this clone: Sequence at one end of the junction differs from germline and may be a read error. DNA of the CDR3: TGTGCCATTAGTGAGTCCTCGGGACAGCTTGATACGCAGTATTTT. Its translation: CAISESSGQLDTQYF. The gene calls are TRBV10-3 and TRBJ2-3, with TRBD1 matching 7 bases. This CDR3 contains 15 residues. Germline CDR1 is ENHRY and CDR2 is SYGVKD.

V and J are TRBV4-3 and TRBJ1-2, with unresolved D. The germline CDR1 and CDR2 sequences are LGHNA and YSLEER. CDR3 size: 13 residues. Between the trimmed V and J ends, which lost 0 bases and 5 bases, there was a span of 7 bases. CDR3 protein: CASSQDPGYGYTF. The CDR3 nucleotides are TGCGCCAGCAGCCAAGACCCGGGGTATGGCTACACCTTC.

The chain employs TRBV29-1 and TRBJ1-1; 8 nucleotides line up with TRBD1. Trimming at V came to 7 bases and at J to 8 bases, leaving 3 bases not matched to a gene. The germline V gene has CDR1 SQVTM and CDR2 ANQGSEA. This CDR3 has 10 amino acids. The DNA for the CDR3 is TGCAGCGCGGGGGACAGGGAAGCTTTCTTT. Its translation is CSAGDREAFF.

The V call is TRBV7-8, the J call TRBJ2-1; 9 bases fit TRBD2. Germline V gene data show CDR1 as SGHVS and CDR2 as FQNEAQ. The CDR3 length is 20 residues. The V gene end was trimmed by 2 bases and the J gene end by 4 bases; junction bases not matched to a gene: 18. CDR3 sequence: CASSLWGGGRSSGAYNEQFF. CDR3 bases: TGTGCCAGCAGCTTATGGGGGGGAGGCAGGTCTAGCGGGGCATACAATGAGCAGTTCTTC.

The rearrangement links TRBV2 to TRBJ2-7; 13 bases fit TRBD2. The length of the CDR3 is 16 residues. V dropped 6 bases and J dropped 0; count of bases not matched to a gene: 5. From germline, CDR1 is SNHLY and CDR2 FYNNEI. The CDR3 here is CASSTTSGRSSYEQYF. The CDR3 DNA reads TGTGCCAGCAGCACGACTAGCGGGAGGTCCTCCTACGAGCAGTACTTC. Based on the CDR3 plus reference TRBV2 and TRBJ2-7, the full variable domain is EPEVTQTPSHQVTQMGQEVILRCVPISNHLYFYWYRQILGQKVEFLVSFYNNEISEKSEIFDDQFSVERPDGSNFTLKIRSTKLEDSAMYFCASSTTSGRSSYEQYFGPGTRLTVT.

The CDR3 sequence is CASSLGTVTGELFF. The CDR3 coding sequence is TGTGCCAGCAGCTTAGGGACTGTCACCGGGGAGCTGTTTTTT. The V gene is TRBV7-9, the J gene TRBJ2-2; D might be TRBD2 (5 bases). From germline, CDR1 is SEHNR and CDR2 FQNEAQ (reference sequence). Trimming pared 1 base from V and 4 bases from J, leaving 7 bases between. CDR3 size: 14 residues.

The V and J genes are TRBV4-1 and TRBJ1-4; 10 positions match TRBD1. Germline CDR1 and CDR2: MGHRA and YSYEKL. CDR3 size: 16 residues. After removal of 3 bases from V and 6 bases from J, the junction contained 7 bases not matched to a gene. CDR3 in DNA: TGCGCCAGCAGCCACCGCGGGACAGGGGAGGATGAAAAACTGTTTTTT. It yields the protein CASSHRGTGEDEKLFF.

The CDR3 reads CASSVTASGTGELFF. The DNA of the CDR3 is TGTGCCAGCAGTGTTACGGCCTCGGGCACCGGGGAGCTGTTTTTT. The rearrangement uses TRBV2 and TRBJ2-2; D gene uncertain. Trimming pared 4 bases from V and 4 bases from J, leaving 13 bases between. The CDR3 runs to 15 residues. Germline lookup yields CDR1 SNHLY and CDR2 FYNNEI.

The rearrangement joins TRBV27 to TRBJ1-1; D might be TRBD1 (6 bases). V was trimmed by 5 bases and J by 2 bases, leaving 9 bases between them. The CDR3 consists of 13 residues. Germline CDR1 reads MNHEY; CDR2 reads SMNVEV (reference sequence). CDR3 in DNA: TGTGCCAGCAGTGAGGACAGAAACACTGAAGCTTTCTTT. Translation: CASSEDRNTEAFF.